These 25 T cell receptor beta chains originate from one sample sequenced in a study of blood T cell repertoires in COVID-19. Repertoires were generated with immunoSEQ multiplex PCR, while TCRdb's copy carries only in-frame clones and drops some. The table lists about 350,000 clones, about 90% of them singletons. The sample comprised PBMCs or T cells enriched from blood (not recorded which). Source of these receptors: a woman in her twenties or thirties who had recovered from COVID-19.

The genes are TRBV2 and TRBJ1-5; TRBD1 aligns across 8 bases. Germline V CDR1 and CDR2: SNHLY, FYNNEI. J lost 10 bases, V lost 6 bases, and 14 bases had no gene match. The CDR3 contains 15 residues. The CDR3 here is CASRDRARLSDPQHF. CDR3 sequence (DNA): TGTGCCAGCAGGGACAGGGCACGACTATCAGATCCCCAGCATTTT. Full variable domain (missing parts from reference TRBV2 and TRBJ1-5): EPEVTQTPSHQVTQMGQEVILRCVPISNHLYFYWYRQILGQKVEFLVSFYNNEISEKSEIFDDQFSVERPDGSNFTLKIRSTKLEDSAMYFCASRDRARLSDPQHFGDGTRLSIL.

CDR3 nucleotide sequence: TGTGCCAGCAGTGACTCGGGACCGGGAGGGGGGTCGCAGTTCTTC. This sequence encodes CASSDSGPGGGSQFF. This chain joins TRBV6-4 and TRBJ2-1; 8 bases line up with TRBD2. V lost 0 bases and J lost 12; bases outside the gene matches: 10. The CDR3 has 15 amino acids. CDR1 is MRHNA and CDR2 is SNTAGT in the germline V gene.

The rearrangement links TRBV6-5 to TRBJ1-1; D not certain. The germline gives CDR1 MNHEY, CDR2 SVGAGI. Trimming shortened V by 3 bases and J by 0 bases, and 11 bases separated the two germline ends. CDR3 length equals 15 residues. This CDR3 is CASSYGSHLNTEAFF. CDR3 DNA sequence: TGTGCCAGCAGTTATGGGAGTCACCTGAACACTGAAGCTTTCTTT.

J is TRBJ2-1 and V is TRBV9, with D unresolved. The CDR3 is 15 residues long. V gave up 0 bases and J gave up 5 bases, with 12 bases separating them. The germline gives CDR1 SGDLS, CDR2 YYNGEE. CDR3 residues: CASSVEASANNEQFF. CDR3 in DNA: TGTGCCAGCAGCGTAGAGGCTAGTGCCAACAATGAGCAGTTCTTC.

The rearrangement links TRBV5-5 to TRBJ1-1, with TRBD1 matching over 9 bases. This CDR3 comprises 15 residues. Germline values: CDR1 SGHKS, CDR2 YYEKEE (reference sequence). V gave up 2 bases and J gave up 3 bases; unmatched junction bases: 5. CDR3 in DNA: TGTGCCAGCAGCTTCGCGGGACAGGGAGACACTGAAGCTTTCTTT. Translating it yields CASSFAGQGDTEAFF.

The V and J genes are TRBV24-1 and TRBJ2-2; TRBD2 matches at 8 bases. CDR1 and CDR2 from the germline V gene are KGHDR and SFDVKD. This CDR3 is built from 15 residues. Trimming removed 4 bases from V and 3 bases from J; junction bases left unmatched: 3. CDR3 in DNA: TGTGCCACCAGTGACCGGGGGGGTCACACCGGGGAGCTGTTTTTT. Its translation: CATSDRGGHTGELFF.

The chain employs TRBV11-2 and TRBJ2-5; no clear D gene. CDR3 size: 12 residues. V was pared by 5 bases and J by 5 bases, with 9 bases between. In germline, CDR1 is SGHAT, CDR2 FQNNGV. CDR3 nucleotide sequence: TGTGCCAGCAGCCCTAGAGAGGAGACCCAGTACTTC. Protein sequence: CASSPREETQYF.

The genes are TRBV6-5 and TRBJ1-1; D gene uncertain. The CDR3 runs 14 residues. CDR1 is MNHEY, CDR2 SVGAGI, per germline. Trimming left V 5 bases short and J 0 bases short, with 10 bases between. CDR3 nucleotide sequence: TGTGCCAGCAGTCAAACATACATGAACACTGAAGCTTTCTTT. Amino acid sequence: CASSQTYMNTEAFF.

The rearrangement links TRBV9 to TRBJ2-2; 12 bases match TRBD1. The V segment lost 3 bases and the J segment 6 bases; nucleotides outside the gene matches: 6. The CDR3 totals 16 residues. CDR1 is SGDLS and CDR2 is YYNGEE in the germline V gene. Here the CDR3 reads CASSARDRGRPGELFF. The CDR3 DNA reads TGTGCCAGCAGCGCCCGGGACAGGGGGCGCCCCGGGGAGCTGTTTTTT.

The chain couples TRBV24-1 to TRBJ1-4, with D uncertain. This CDR3 region has 15 residues. V lost 1 base and J lost 4, with 9 bases in between. Germline-derived CDR1 and CDR2 are KGHDR and SFDVKD. The chain's CDR3 is CATSDFKTGNEKLFF. CDR3 coding DNA: TGTGCCACCAGTGATTTCAAGACTGGTAATGAAAAACTGTTTTTT.

This clone is a singleton in its sample. V and J are TRBV18 and TRBJ2-7; 7 bases are a match to TRBD1. CDR1 is KGHSH and CDR2 is LQKENI in the germline V gene. CDR3 length: 13 amino acids. With 4 bases clipped from V and 5 bases from J, the junction kept 5 bases outside the gene matches. The CDR3 protein is CASSLDREHEQYF. The CDR3 region has the DNA TGTGCCAGCTCACTTGACAGGGAACACGAGCAGTACTTC.

The V and J genes are TRBV6-6 and TRBJ2-5; D is possibly TRBD1 (6 bases). CDR3 length equals 14 residues. The germline V gene has CDR1 MNHNY and CDR2 SVGAGI (reference sequence). V was shortened by 0 bases and J by 4 bases, with 9 bases between the two germline ends. The CDR3 reads CASSYSDSSETQYF. The CDR3 nucleotides read TGTGCCAGCAGTTACTCGGACAGTTCAGAGACCCAGTACTTC.

V usage is TRBV9 and J usage is TRBJ2-7; possibly TRBD1 for D (6 bases). Trimming took 4 bases from V and 1 from J, leaving 18 bases between them. This CDR3 comprises 16 residues. Per germline, CDR1 SGDLS and CDR2 YYNGEE. The CDR3 loop reads CASSQAPGVNSYEQYF. CDR3 nucleotides: TGTGCCAGCAGCCAAGCCCCAGGGGTCAATTCCTACGAGCAGTACTTC.

The chain links TRBV9 to TRBJ2-5; 13 bases map to TRBD2. The CDR3 totals 16 residues. V shed 3 bases, J shed 4 bases, and the junction held 6 bases outside the gene matches. Germline CDR1 is SGDLS and CDR2 is YYNGEE. Written as DNA, the CDR3 is TGTGCCAGCAGCGCCGGACTAGCGGGGGTATTAGAGACCCAGTACTTC. This codes for CASSAGLAGVLETQYF.

The chain carries TRBV10-2 and TRBJ2-1; D perhaps matches TRBD1 (6 bases). CDR1 is WSHSY and CDR2 is SAAADI in the germline V gene. V dropped 4 bases and J dropped 0 bases, with 13 bases sitting between them. CDR3 length equals 16 residues. The CDR3 here is CASSGRGRSSYNEQFF. In nucleotides, the CDR3 is TGCGCCAGCAGTGGCAGGGGTCGGAGCTCCTACAATGAGCAGTTCTTC.

This chain links TRBV27 with TRBJ2-7; D perhaps matches TRBD1 (6 bases). The V gene lost 4 bases and the J gene lost 4 bases, with 20 bases spanning the gap. The length of the CDR3 is 16 residues. From germline, CDR1 is MNHEY and CDR2 SMNVEV (reference sequence). The CDR3 sequence is CASSSIDRTLGYEQYF. The CDR3 coding sequence is TGTGCCAGCAGTTCAATAGACAGGACCCTTGGTTACGAGCAGTACTTC.

The gene calls are TRBV13 and TRBJ1-5; no firm D call. V was cut by 2 bases and J by 0 bases, with 8 bases left in between. CDR1 PRHDT and CDR2 FYEKMQ come from the germline V gene (reference sequence). The CDR3 sequence is 15 residues long. The CDR3 loop is CASSLRGDSNQPQHF. CDR3 sequence (DNA): TGTGCCAGCAGCTTACGTGGAGATAGCAATCAGCCCCAGCATTTT.

The rearrangement joins TRBV10-3 to TRBJ1-1; D is possibly TRBD1 (5 bases). CDR1 is ENHRY and CDR2 is SYGVKD in the germline V gene. V was clipped by 3 bases and J by 3 bases, with 11 bases between them. The CDR3 runs 14 residues. The DNA for the CDR3 is TGTGCCATCAGTGATAAGGGGTTGGACACTGAAGCTTTCTTT. Its translation: CAISDKGLDTEAFF.

This clone was observed a single time. The rearrangement links TRBV30 to TRBJ2-3; 7 bases map to TRBD1. The V gene's germline CDR1 is GTSNPN and CDR2 SVGIG (reference sequence). V lost 5 bases to trimming and J lost 5 bases; unmatched junction nucleotides: 4. CDR3 length: 12 residues. CDR3 sequence: CAWSTGIDTQYF. The CDR3 region has the DNA TGTGCCTGGTCGACAGGGATAGATACGCAGTATTTT.

V usage is TRBV25-1 and J usage is TRBJ2-7, with a possible D match to TRBD2 (6 bases). Looked up from germline, CDR1 is MGHDK and CDR2 is SYGVNS. CDR3 length equals 15 residues. V lost 1 base to trimming and J lost 1 base, with 11 bases between them. This CDR3 is CASSESGVRSYEQYF. DNA of the CDR3: TGTGCCAGCAGTGAATCGGGGGTCAGATCCTACGAGCAGTACTTC.

The chain is built from TRBV11-2 and TRBJ1-1; no clear D. This CDR3 has 13 residues. Germline assignment: CDR1 SGHAT and CDR2 FQNNGV. Deletions cut 7 bases from V and 1 base from J, with 10 bases between. CDR3 nucleotide sequence: TGTGCCAGCAATGACGGGAGGAACACTGAAGCTTTCTTT. Its protein is CASNDGRNTEAFF.

The CDR3 DNA follows: TGTGCCAGCAGACCTAGCGGGGGGGCGAAAGATACGCAGTATTTT. It yields the protein CASRPSGGAKDTQYF. The chain uses TRBV9 and TRBJ2-3, with TRBD2 identical over 12 bases. Losses at the gene ends were 5 bases for V and 5 bases for J; bases not matched to a gene: 6. Germline V gene sequence: CDR1 SGDLS, CDR2 YYNGEE. This CDR3 comprises 15 residues.

The rearrangement joins TRBV27 to TRBJ1-1, with 10 bases fitting TRBD1. Looked up from germline, CDR1 is MNHEY and CDR2 is SMNVEV (reference sequence). The CDR3 runs to 13 residues. The ends lost 5 bases at V and 10 bases at J; junction bases unmatched: 7. The CDR3: CASSPRDRGRAFF. In nucleotides, the CDR3 is TGTGCCAGCAGTCCAAGGGACAGGGGAAGAGCTTTCTTT.

The rearrangement uses TRBV10-1 and TRBJ2-2; TRBD1 aligns across 12 bases. This CDR3 has 17 residues. After removal of 0 bases from V and 7 bases from J, the junction contained 6 bases not matched to a gene. CDR1 is WNHNN, CDR2 SYGVQD, per germline (reference sequence). CDR3 bases: TGCGCCAGCAGTGAGTCGGGACAGGGGGCGTTCGTCGGGGAGCTGTTTTTT. It translates to CASSESGQGAFVGELFF.

This chain links TRBV6-5 with TRBJ1-5; D call uncertain. V shed 6 bases and J shed 8 bases, with 11 bases lying between them. The CDR3 covers 12 residues. Germline assignment: CDR1 MNHEY and CDR2 SVGAGI. The CDR3 loop is CASRDPGKPQHF. CDR3 DNA sequence: TGTGCCAGCAGAGATCCGGGGAAGCCCCAGCATTTT.